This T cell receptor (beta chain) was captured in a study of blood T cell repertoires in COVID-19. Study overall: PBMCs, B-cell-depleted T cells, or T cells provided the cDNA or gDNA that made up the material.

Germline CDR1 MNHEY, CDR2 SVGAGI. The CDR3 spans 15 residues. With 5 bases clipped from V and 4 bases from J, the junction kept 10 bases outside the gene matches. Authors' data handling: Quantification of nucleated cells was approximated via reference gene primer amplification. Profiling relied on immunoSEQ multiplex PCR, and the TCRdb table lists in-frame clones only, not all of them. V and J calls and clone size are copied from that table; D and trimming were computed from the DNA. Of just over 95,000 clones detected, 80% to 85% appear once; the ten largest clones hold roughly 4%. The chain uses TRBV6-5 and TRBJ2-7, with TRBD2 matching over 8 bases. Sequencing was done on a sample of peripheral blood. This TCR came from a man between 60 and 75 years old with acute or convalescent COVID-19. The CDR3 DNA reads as TGTGCCAGCAGTACTCGCGGGGGGAGAGATTACGAGCAGTACTTC. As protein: CASSTRGGRDYEQYF.